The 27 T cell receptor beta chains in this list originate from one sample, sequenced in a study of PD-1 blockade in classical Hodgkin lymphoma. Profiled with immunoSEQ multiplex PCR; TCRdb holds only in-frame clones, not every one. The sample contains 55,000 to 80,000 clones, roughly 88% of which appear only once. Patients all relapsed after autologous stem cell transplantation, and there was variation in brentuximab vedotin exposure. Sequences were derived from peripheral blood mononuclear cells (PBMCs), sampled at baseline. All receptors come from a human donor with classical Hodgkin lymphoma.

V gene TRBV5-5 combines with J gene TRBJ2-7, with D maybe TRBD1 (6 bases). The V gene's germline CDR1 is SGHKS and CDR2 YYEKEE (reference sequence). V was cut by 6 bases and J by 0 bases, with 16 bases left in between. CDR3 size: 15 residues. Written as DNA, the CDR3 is TGTGCCAGCACCCTGGGGGCCACGGGCTCCTACGAGCAGTACTTC. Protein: CASTLGATGSYEQYF.

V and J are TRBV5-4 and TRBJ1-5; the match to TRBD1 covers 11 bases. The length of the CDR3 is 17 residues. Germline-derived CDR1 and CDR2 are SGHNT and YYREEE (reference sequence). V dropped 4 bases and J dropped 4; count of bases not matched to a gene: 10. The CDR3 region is CASSEGTGGMSNQPQHF. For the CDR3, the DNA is TGTGCCAGCAGCGAAGGGACAGGGGGAATGTCGAATCAGCCCCAGCATTTT.

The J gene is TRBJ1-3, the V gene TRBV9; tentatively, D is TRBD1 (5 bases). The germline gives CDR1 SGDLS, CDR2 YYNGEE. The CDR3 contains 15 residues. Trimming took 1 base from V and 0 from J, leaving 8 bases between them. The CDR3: CASSVQGFSGNTIYF. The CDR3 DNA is TGTGCCAGCAGCGTACAGGGCTTCTCTGGAAACACCATATATTTT.

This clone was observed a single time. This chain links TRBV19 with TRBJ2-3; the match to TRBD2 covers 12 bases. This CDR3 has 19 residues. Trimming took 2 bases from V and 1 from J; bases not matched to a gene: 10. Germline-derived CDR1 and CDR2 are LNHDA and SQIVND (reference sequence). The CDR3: CASSISPGLAGIRTDTQYF. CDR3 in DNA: TGTGCCAGTAGTATATCACCGGGACTAGCGGGTATACGCACAGATACGCAGTATTTT.

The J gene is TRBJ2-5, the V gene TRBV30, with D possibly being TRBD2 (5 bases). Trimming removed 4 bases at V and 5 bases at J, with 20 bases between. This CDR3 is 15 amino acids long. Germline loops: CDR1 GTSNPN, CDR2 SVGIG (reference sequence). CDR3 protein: CAWNSGSLSWETQYF. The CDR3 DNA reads TGTGCCTGGAATTCGGGGAGCTTAAGTTGGGAGACCCAGTACTTC.

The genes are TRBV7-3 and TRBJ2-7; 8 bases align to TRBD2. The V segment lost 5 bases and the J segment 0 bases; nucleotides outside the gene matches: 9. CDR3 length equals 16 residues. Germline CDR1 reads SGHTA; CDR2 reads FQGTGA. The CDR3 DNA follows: TGTGCCAGCAGCCCGATGGCGGGGGGAAGCTCCTACGAGCAGTACTTC. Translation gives CASSPMAGGSSYEQYF.

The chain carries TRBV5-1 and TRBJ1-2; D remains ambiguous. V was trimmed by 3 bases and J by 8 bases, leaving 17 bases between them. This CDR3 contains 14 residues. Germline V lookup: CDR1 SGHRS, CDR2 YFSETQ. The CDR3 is CASSSGTGVQGYTF. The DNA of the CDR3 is TGCGCCAGCAGCTCGGGAACTGGGGTGCAAGGCTACACCTTC.

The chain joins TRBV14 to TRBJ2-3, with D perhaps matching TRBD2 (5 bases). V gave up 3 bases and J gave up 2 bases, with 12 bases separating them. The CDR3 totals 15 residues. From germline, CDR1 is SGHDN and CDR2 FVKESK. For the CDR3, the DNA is TGTGCCAGCAGCCACCCCCCGGGATTCACAGATACGCAGTATTTT. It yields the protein CASSHPPGFTDTQYF.

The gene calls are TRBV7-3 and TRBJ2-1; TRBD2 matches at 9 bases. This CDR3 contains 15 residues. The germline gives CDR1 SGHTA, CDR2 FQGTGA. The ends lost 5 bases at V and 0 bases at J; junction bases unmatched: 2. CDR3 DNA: TGTGCCAGCAGCGGAGCGGGGGGCTCCTACAATGAGCAGTTCTTC. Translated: CASSGAGGSYNEQFF.

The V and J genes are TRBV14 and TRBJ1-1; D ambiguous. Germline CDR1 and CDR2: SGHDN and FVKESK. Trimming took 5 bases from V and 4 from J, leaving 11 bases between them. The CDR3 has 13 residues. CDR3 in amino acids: CASSLLGGTEAFF. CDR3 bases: TGTGCCAGCAGCTTACTAGGCGGCACTGAAGCTTTCTTT.

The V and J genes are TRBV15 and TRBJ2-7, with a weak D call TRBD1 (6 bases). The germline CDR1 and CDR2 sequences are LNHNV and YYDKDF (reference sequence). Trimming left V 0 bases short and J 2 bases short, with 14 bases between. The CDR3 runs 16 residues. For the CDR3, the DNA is TGTGCCACCAGCAGAGATGGGGGCCCGGCTCCCTACGAGCAGTACTTC. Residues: CATSRDGGPAPYEQYF.

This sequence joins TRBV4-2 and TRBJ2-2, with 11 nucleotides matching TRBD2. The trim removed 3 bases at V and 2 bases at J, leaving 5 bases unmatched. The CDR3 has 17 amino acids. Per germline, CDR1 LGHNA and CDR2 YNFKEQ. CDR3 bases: TGTGCCAGCAGCCACCCGGGACTAGCGGTTAACACCGGGGAGCTGTTTTTT. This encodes CASSHPGLAVNTGELFF.

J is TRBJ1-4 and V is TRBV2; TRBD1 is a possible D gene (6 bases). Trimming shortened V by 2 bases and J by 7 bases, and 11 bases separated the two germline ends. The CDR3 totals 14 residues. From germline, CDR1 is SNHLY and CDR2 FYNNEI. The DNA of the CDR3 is TGTGCCAGCAGTGAATGGGTCAGGGGTGAAAAACTGTTTTTT. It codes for CASSEWVRGEKLFF.

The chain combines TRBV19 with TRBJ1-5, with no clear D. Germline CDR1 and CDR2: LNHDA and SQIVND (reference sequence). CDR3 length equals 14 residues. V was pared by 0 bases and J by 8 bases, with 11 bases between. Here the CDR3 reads CASSIDLLGKPQHF. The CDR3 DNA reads TGTGCCAGTAGTATAGATCTATTGGGAAAGCCCCAGCATTTT.

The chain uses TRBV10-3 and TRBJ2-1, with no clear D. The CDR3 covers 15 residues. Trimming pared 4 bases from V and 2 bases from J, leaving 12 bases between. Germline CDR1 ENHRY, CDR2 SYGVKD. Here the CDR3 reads CAISAPAGTYNEQFF. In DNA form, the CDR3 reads TGTGCCATCAGTGCTCCCGCCGGAACCTACAATGAGCAGTTCTTC.

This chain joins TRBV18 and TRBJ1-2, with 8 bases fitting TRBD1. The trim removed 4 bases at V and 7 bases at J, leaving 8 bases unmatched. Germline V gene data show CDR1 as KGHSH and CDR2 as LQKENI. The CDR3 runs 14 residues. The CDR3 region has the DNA TGTGCCAGCTCACTCGGGACAGGAGAAGGTGGCTACACCTTC. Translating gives CASSLGTGEGGYTF.

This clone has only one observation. DNA of the CDR3: TGTGCCAGCAAAGGAGGCAGTTCCGGGGGCAATCAGCCCCAGCATTTT. Translating gives CASKGGSSGGNQPQHF. J is TRBJ1-5 and V is TRBV2; D is ambiguous. CDR3 length: 16 residues. The germline CDR1 and CDR2 sequences are SNHLY and FYNNEI. V lost 7 bases and J lost 2, with 18 bases in between.

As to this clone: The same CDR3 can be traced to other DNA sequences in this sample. The CDR3 spells CAWGISDTIYF. Here the CDR3 DNA reads TGTGCCTGGGGGATCTCGGACACCATATATTTT. The chain combines TRBV30 with TRBJ1-3; D gene ambiguous. Germline CDR1 and CDR2: GTSNPN and SVGIG (reference sequence). This CDR3 spans 11 amino acids. The germline V and J ends were trimmed by 5 bases and 8 bases, with 10 bases remaining between them.

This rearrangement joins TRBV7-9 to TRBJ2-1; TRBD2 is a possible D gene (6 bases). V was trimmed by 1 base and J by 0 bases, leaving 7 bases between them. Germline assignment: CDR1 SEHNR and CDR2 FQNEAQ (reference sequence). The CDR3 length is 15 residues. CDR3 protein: CASSLGSGSYNEQFF. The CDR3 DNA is TGTGCCAGCAGCTTAGGTAGCGGCTCCTACAATGAGCAGTTCTTC.

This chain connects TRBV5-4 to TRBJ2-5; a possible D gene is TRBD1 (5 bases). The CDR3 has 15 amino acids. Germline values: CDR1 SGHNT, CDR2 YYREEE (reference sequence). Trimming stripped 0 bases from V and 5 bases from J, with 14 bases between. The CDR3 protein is CASSLGQLFLETQYF. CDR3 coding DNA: TGTGCCAGCAGCTTGGGACAGCTTTTCCTGGAGACCCAGTACTTC.

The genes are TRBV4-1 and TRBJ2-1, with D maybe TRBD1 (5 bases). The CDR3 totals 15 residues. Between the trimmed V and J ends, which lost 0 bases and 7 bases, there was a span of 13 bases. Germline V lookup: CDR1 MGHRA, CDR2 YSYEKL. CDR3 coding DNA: TGCGCCAGCAGCCAAGACAGGGTACGATCGAATGAGCAGTTCTTC. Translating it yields CASSQDRVRSNEQFF.

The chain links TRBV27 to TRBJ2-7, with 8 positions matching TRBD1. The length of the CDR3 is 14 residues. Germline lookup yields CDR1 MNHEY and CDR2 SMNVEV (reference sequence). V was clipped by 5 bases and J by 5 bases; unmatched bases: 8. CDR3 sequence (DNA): TGTGCCAGCAGTCTAAGGACAGGGCCACACGAGCAGTACTTC. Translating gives CASSLRTGPHEQYF.

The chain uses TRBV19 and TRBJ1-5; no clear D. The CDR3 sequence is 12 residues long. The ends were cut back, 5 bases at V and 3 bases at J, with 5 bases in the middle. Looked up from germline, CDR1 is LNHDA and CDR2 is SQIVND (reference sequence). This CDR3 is CASSPANQPQHF. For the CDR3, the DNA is TGTGCCAGTAGTCCGGCCAATCAGCCCCAGCATTTT.

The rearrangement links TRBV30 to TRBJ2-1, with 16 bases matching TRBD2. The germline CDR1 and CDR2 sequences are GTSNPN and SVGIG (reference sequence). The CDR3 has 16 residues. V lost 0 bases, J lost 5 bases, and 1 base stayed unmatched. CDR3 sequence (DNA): TGTGCCTGGAGTGTGGGACTAGCGGGGGGGGACAATGAGCAGTTCTTC. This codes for CAWSVGLAGGDNEQFF.

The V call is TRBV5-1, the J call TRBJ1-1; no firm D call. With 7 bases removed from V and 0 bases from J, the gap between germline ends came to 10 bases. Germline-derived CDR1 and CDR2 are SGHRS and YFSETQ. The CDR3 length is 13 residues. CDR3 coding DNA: TGCGCCAGCCAGGACCTATTGAACACTGAAGCTTTCTTT. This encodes CASQDLLNTEAFF.

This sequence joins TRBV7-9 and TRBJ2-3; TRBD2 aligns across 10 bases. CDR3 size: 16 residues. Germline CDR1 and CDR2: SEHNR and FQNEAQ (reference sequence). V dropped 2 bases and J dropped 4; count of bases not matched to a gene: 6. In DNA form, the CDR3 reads TGTGCCAGCAGCTTACCCAGCGGGGGGGCCCCAGATACGCAGTATTTT. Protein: CASSLPSGGAPDTQYF.

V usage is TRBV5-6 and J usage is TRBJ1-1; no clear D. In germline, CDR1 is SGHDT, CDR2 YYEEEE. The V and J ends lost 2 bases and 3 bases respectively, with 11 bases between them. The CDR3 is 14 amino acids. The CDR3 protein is CASSFAGRDTEAFF. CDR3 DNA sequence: TGTGCCAGCAGCTTCGCAGGTCGGGACACTGAAGCTTTCTTT.